This T cell receptor beta chain derives from a study of CD8 T cells in ankylosing spondylitis. Study conclusions and caveats: Made up of eight or nine highly homologous variants, a TCR beta motif appeared characteristic of ankylosing spondylitis blood.

For this clonotype: What it binds is unknown.

One entry per CDR3 protein results from TCRdb running MiXCR on the 5' RACE reads. Among approximately 250,000 distinct CDR3 sequences listed, 32% were seen once. Germline V lookup: CDR1 SGHRS, CDR2 YFSETQ. This CDR3 has 16 residues. The V end was cut by 0 bases, the J end by 4 bases, with 16 bases between. The chain carries TRBV5-1 and TRBJ1-2, with D maybe TRBD1 (5 bases). The specimen sequenced was blood, either unsorted or a sorted T cell fraction (not recorded which). The TCR comes from a male donor with ankylosing spondylitis or in good health (not recorded which). The CDR3 sequence is CASSLGAGLSRYGYTF. CDR3 in DNA: TGCGCCAGCAGCTTGGGCGCGGGACTCAGTCGCTATGGCTACACCTTC. The whole variable domain, remainder taken from reference TRBV5-1 and TRBJ1-2, is KAGVTQTPRYLIKTRGQQVTLSCSPISGHRSVSWYQQTPGQGLQFLFEYFSETQRNKGNFPGRFSGRQFSNSRSEMNVSTLELGDSALYLCASSLGAGLSRYGYTFGSGTRLTVV.